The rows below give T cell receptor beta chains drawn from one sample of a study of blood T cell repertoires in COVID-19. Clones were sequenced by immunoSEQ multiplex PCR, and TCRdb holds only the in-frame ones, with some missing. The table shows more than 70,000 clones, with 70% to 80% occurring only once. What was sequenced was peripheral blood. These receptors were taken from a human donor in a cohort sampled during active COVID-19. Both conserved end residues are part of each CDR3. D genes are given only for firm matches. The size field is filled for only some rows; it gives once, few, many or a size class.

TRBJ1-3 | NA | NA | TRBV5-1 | CASSPGSGSGNTIYF | TGCGCCAGCAGCCCAGGGTCCGGCTCGGGAAACACCATATATTTT
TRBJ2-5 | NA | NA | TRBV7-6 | CASSLRVPETQYF | TGTGCCAGCAGCTTACGGGTCCCAGAGACCCAGTACTTC
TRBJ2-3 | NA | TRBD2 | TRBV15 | CATSRETPDLFSGSTDTQYF | TGTGCCACCAGCAGAGAGACTCCGGATCTGTTTAGCGGGAGCACAGATACGCAGTATTTT
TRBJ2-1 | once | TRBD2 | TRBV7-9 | CASSRLLAGGRYNEQFF | TGTGCCAGCAGCCGCCTACTAGCGGGAGGGAGGTACAATGAGCAGTTCTTC
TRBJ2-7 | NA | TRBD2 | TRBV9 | CASSAVVDSGSHEQYF | TGTGCCAGCAGCGCGGTAGTTGATAGCGGGAGTCACGAGCAGTACTTC
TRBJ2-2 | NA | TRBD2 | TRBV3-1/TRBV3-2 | CASSSWTSITGELFF | TGTGCCAGCAGCTCTTGGACTAGCATTACCGGGGAGCTGTTTTTT
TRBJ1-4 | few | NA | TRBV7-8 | CASSPVGGRGLFF | TGTGCCAGCAGCCCAGTCGGGGGGCGAGGACTGTTTTTT
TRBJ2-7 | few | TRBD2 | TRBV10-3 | CAIRTSGRVNEQYF | TGTGCCATCAGGACTAGCGGGAGGGTTAACGAGCAGTACTTC
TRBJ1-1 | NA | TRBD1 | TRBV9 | CASSTGQGGTEAFF | TGTGCCAGCAGCACAGGACAGGGAGGCACTGAAGCTTTCTTT
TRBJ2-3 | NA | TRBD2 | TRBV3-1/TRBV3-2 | CASSQGGGRGTDTQYF | TGTGCCAGCAGCCAGGGTGGCGGGAGAGGAACAGATACGCAGTATTTT
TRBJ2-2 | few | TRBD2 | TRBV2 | CARQGTSGNTGELFF | TGTGCCAGGCAGGGGACTAGCGGGAACACCGGGGAGCTGTTTTTT
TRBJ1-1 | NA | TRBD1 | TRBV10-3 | CAISESGQNEAFF | TGTGCCATCAGTGAGTCGGGACAGAATGAAGCTTTCTTT
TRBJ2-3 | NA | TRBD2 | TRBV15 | CATRRGGGADTQYF | TGTGCCACCAGGAGAGGCGGGGGAGCAGATACGCAGTATTTT
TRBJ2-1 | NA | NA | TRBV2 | CASRPIAEAYNEQFF | TGTGCCAGCAGACCAATAGCGGAAGCCTACAATGAGCAGTTCTTC
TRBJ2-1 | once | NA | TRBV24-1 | CATSDLARSSYNEQFF | TGTGCCACCAGTGATTTGGCTAGAAGCTCCTACAATGAGCAGTTCTTC
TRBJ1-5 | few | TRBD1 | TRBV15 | CATSRDPTGNQPQHF | TGTGCCACCAGCAGAGACCCGACAGGGAATCAGCCCCAGCATTTT
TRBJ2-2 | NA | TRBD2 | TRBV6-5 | CASSYSSGRYGELFF | TGTGCCAGCAGTTATTCTAGCGGGAGATACGGGGAGCTGTTTTTT
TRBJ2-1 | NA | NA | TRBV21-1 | CASSKTSRLAEPNEQFF | TGTGCCAGCAGCAAAACCTCCCGGCTAGCGGAGCCCAATGAGCAGTTCTTC
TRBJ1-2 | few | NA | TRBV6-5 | CASSPGVVDGYTF | TGTGCCAGCAGTCCGGGGGTGGTCGATGGCTACACCTTC
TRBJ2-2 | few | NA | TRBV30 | CAWSRGELFF | TGTGCCTGGAGCCGCGGGGAGCTGTTTTTT
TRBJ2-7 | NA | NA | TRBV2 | CASSQEGTYEQYF | TGTGCCAGCAGTCAAGAGGGGACCTACGAGCAGTACTTC
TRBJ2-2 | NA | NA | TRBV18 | CASSPGRADTGELFF | TGTGCCAGCTCACCAGGCAGGGCGGACACCGGGGAGCTGTTTTTT
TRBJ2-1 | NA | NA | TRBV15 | CATSRAAGKVGEQFF | TGTGCCACCAGCAGAGCGGCGGGCAAGGTGGGGGAGCAGTTCTTC
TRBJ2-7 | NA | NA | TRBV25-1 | CASSPPPSSYEQYF | TGTGCCAGCAGTCCCCCCCCATCCTCCTACGAGCAGTACTTC
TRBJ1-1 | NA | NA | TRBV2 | CASRQDRNTEAFF | TGTGCCAGCAGACAGGACAGGAACACTGAAGCTTTCTTT
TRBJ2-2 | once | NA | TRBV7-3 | CASSPAGRRTGELFF | TGTGCCAGCAGCCCCGCGGGGCGGAGGACCGGGGAGCTGTTTTTT
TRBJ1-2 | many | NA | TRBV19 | CASSIIEGGRPPDYGYTF | TGTGCCAGTAGTATAATCGAGGGTGGGAGGCCACCTGACTATGGCTACACCTTC
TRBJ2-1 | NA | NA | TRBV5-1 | CASSLLAGEQFF | TGCGCCAGCAGCTTATTGGCGGGTGAGCAGTTCTTC
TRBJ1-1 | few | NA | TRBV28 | CASSYPRGGVGTEAFF | TGTGCCAGCAGTTACCCCCGGGGAGGGGTGGGTACTGAAGCTTTCTTT
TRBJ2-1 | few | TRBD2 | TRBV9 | CASMTGGPGPNEQFF | TGTGCCAGCATGACGGGAGGACCGGGCCCAAATGAGCAGTTCTTC
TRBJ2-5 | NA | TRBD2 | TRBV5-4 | CASSHSGSGETQYF | TGTGCCAGCAGCCATAGCGGGAGTGGAGAGACCCAGTACTTC
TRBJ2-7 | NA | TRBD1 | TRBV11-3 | CASSPGTADYEQYF | TGTGCCAGCAGCCCAGGGACAGCCGACTACGAGCAGTACTTC
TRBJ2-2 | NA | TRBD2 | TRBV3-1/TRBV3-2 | CASSQLAGADTGELFF | TGTGCCAGCAGCCAGCTAGCGGGAGCGGACACCGGGGAGCTGTTTTTT
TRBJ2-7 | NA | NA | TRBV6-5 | CASSAGTYEQYF | TGTGCCAGCAGCGCCGGTACCTACGAGCAGTACTTC
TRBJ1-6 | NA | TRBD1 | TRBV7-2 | CASSPTGPPLHF | TGTGCCAGCAGCCCGACAGGGCCACCCCTCCACTTT
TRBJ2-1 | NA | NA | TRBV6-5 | CASSPPGSVDNEQFF | TGTGCCAGCAGTCCCCCGGGGAGCGTCGACAATGAGCAGTTCTTC
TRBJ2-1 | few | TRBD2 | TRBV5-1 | CASSGGERAYNEQFF | TGCGCCAGCAGCGGGGGGGAGAGGGCCTACAATGAGCAGTTCTTC
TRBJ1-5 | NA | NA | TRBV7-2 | CASSFNNQPQHF | TGTGCCAGCAGCTTTAACAATCAGCCCCAGCATTTT